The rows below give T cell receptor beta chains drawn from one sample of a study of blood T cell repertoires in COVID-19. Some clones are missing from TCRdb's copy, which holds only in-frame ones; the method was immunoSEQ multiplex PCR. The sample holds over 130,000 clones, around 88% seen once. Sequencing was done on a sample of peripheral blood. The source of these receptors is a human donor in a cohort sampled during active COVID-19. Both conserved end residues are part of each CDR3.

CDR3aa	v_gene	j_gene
CASSSLLLQGPLNTEAFF	TRBV5-6	TRBJ1-1
CASSSPGQGVGNTIYF	TRBV5-4	TRBJ1-3
CATNSIYRGAGNTIYF	TRBV2	TRBJ1-3
CSVRPGGRSGELFF	TRBV29-1	TRBJ2-2
CASSLGQGATYEQYF	TRBV7-9	TRBJ2-7
CASSLSGEHTGELFF	TRBV7-7	TRBJ2-2
CASSEYSSYNEQFF	TRBV6-1	TRBJ2-1
CASSVGSQVYGYTF	TRBV9	TRBJ1-2
CASSSTGEGPDTQYF	TRBV5-1	TRBJ2-3
CASTVPTGWQGYTF	TRBV6-5	TRBJ1-2
CASSFQRTGKETQYF	TRBV6-2/TRBV6-3	TRBJ2-5
CASSFSRRGGYTF	TRBV5-1	TRBJ1-2
CASSSTVPSTDTQYF	TRBV13	TRBJ2-3
CASSQASYNEQFF	TRBV9	TRBJ2-1
CASSLGSTVSNGYTF	TRBV7-2	TRBJ1-2
CASSHGGAGEQYF	TRBV7-8	TRBJ2-7
CASTTGWGYGYTF	TRBV18	TRBJ1-2
CASSARGTGGGYEQYF	TRBV4-1	TRBJ2-7
CASSIWDRANIQYF	TRBV19	TRBJ2-4
CASSPPGQDYSNQPQHF	TRBV18	TRBJ1-5
CASSLDGGASMDTQYF	TRBV7-2	TRBJ2-3
CASSQQYREKAFF	TRBV14	TRBJ1-1
CASSYTDRSTYEQYF	TRBV6-5	TRBJ2-7
CASSMGGLAVLTDTQYF	TRBV19	TRBJ2-3
CATQGRVQETQYF	TRBV6-6	TRBJ2-5
CASSLATGAGNTIYF	TRBV7-6	TRBJ1-3
CASSLGQVGEQYF	TRBV11-1	TRBJ2-7
CASSQVEAGDIHEQYF	TRBV4-2	TRBJ2-7
CASSLGDRGIYEQYF	TRBV11-2	TRBJ2-7
CASSFRGLVDEQYF	TRBV11-1	TRBJ2-7
CASSQDLDYLGEDEQFF	TRBV4-2	TRBJ2-1
CASSHGQGYNEQFF	TRBV7-9	TRBJ2-1
CASSLDSGGYQETQYF	TRBV5-1	TRBJ2-5
CASSLVSGGAYEQYF	TRBV27	TRBJ2-7
CAISEGQGNSPLHF	TRBV10-3	TRBJ1-6
CASPGEGSPLHF	TRBV27	TRBJ1-6
CASSFTTQPGELFF	TRBV6-2/TRBV6-3	TRBJ2-2
CASKPGVNTEAFF	TRBV2	TRBJ1-1
CASSASGGWGDTGELFF	TRBV5-4	TRBJ2-2
CAISGIAGGPSTGELFF	TRBV10-3	TRBJ2-2
CASRRLAGLIGELFF	TRBV13	TRBJ2-2
CASSQGGVAYEQYF	TRBV7-2	TRBJ2-7
CASSPDSNSPLHF	TRBV7-3	TRBJ1-6
CASRGGAFYNEQFF	TRBV19	TRBJ2-1